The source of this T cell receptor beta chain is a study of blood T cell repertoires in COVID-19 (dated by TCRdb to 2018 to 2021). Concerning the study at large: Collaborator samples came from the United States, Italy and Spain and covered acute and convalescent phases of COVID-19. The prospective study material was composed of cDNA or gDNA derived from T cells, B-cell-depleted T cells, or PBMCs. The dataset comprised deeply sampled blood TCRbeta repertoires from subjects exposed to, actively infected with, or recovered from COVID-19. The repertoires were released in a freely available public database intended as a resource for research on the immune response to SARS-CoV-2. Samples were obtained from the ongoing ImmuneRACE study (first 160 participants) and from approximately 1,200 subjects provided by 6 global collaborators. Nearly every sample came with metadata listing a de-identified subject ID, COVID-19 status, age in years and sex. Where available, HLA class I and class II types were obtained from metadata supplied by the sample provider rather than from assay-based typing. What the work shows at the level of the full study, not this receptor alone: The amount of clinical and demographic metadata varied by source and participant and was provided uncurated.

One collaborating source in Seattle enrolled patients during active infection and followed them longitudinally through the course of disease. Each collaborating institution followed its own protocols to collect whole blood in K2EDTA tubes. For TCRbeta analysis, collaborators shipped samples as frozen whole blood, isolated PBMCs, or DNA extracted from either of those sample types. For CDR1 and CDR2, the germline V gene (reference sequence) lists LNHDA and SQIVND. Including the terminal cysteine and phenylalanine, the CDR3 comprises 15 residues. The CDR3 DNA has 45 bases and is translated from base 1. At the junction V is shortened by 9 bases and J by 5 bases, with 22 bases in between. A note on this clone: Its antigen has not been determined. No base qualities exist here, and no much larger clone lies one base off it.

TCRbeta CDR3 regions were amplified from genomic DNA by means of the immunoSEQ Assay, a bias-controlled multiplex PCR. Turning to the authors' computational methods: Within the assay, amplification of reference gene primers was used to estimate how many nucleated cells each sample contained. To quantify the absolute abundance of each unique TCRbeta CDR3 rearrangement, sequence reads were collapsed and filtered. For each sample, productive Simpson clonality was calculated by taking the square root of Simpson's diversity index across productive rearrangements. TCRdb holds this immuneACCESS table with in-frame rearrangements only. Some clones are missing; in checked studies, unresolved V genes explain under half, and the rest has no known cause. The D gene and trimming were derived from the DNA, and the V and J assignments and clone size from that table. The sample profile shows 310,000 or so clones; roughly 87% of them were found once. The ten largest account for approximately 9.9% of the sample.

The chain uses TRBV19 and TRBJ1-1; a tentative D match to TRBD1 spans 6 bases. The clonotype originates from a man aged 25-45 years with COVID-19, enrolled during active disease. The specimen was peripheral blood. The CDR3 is CASRGGPRTRTEAFF. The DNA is TGTGCCAGCCGGGGGGGGCCCCGGACGAGGACTGAAGCTTTCTTT.